Listed here are 20 T cell receptor beta chains from one sample, sequenced in a study of T cells in Graves' hyperthyroidism and ophthalmopathy. Amplification of TCR beta CDR3 regions was performed using RNA transcripts as template. HTBI primers were employed in a first-round RT-PCR of the TCR CDR3. TCRdb itself ran the multiplex PCR reads through MiXCR, one entry per CDR3 protein. The data hold fewer than 900,000 distinct CDR3 sequences, with approximately 19% observed a single time. The sequencing input was blood. Receptor source: a woman in her 50s with Graves' hyperthyroidism that later progressed to Graves' ophthalmopathy.

This clonotype was picked up a small number of times. The chain joins TRBV12-3 or TRBV12-4 to TRBJ2-3; 8 bases map to TRBD2. The CDR3 has 15 residues. Germline trimming cut 2 bases from V and 4 bases from J; bases unmatched to any gene: 5. The CDR3 region has the DNA TGTGCCAGCAGTTTACGGGGGGGCATGGCAGATACGCAGTATTTT. Protein product: CASSLRGGMADTQYF.

This clonotype was seen many times. V and J are TRBV7-3 and TRBJ1-2; 8 nucleotides line up with TRBD1. The CDR3 length is 15 residues. V shed 2 bases, J shed 4 bases, and the junction held 6 bases outside the gene matches. Germline assignment: CDR1 SGHTA and CDR2 FQGTGA. In DNA form, the CDR3 reads TGTGCCAGCAGCTTAGACAGGGGATCAACCTATGGCTACACCTTC. Its translation is CASSLDRGSTYGYTF.

A note on this clonotype: Relative to the germline gene, one junction end is altered; a read error may explain this. The chain couples TRBV18 to TRBJ1-5; D gene unclear. CDR1 and CDR2 (germline): KGHSH, LQKENI. The CDR3 is made up of 14 amino acids. DNA for the CDR3: TGTGCCAGCCCACCAAGCCACGGGGATCAGCCCCAGCATTTT. Translation: CASPPSHGDQPQHF.

There are many counts of this clonotype. V gene TRBV5-8 combines with J gene TRBJ2-5; perhaps TRBD1 as D (5 bases). Trimming took 0 bases from V and 2 from J, leaving 14 bases between them. Germline loops: CDR1 SGHTS, CDR2 YDEGEE. The CDR3 length is 16 residues. The CDR3 sequence: CASSLVLGLNQETQYF. CDR3 nucleotides: TGTGCCAGCAGCTTGGTTCTGGGGCTGAATCAAGAGACCCAGTACTTC.

V gene TRBV7-9 combines with J gene TRBJ2-1; 9 nucleotides line up with TRBD2. Germline trimming cut 4 bases from V and 6 bases from J; bases unmatched to any gene: 10. Germline V gene lookup returns CDR1 SEHNR and CDR2 FQNEAQ (reference sequence). The CDR3 runs to 16 residues. The CDR3 region is CASSSPAGGGGNEQFF. For the CDR3, the DNA is TGTGCCAGCAGCTCCCCGGCAGGCGGGGGGGGCAATGAGCAGTTCTTC.

This rearrangement joins TRBV2 to TRBJ1-2, with TRBD1 matching 8 bases. Germline V gene lookup returns CDR1 SNHLY and CDR2 FYNNEI. The V gene end was trimmed by 7 bases and the J gene end by 2 bases; junction bases not matched to a gene: 6. The CDR3 contains 14 residues. The CDR3 nucleotides read TGTGCCAGCAACACAGGGGGGCTAAACTATGGCTACACCTTC. Translating gives CASNTGGLNYGYTF.

This clonotype was counted at least ten times. The chain links TRBV3-1 to TRBJ2-7; possible D gene TRBD2, 6 bases. Germline V gene lookup returns CDR1 LGHDT and CDR2 YNNKEL (reference sequence). The CDR3 has 15 residues. With 4 bases removed from V and 1 base from J, the gap between germline ends came to 14 bases. For the CDR3, the DNA is TGTGCCAGCAGCCCGGGAGACGGGGGTTCCTACGAGCAGTACTTC. Translation gives CASSPGDGGSYEQYF.

This clonotype was detected ten times or more. This chain uses TRBV20-1 with TRBJ1-2; 10 nucleotides match TRBD1. This CDR3 contains 17 residues. V lost 2 bases, J lost 1 base, and 10 bases stayed unmatched. In germline, CDR1 is DFQATT, CDR2 SNEGSKA (reference sequence). In DNA, the CDR3 is TGCAGTGCTAGATATGGGGGGACAGGGGCTTATAACTATGGCTACACCTTC. This codes for CSARYGGTGAYNYGYTF.

The chain uses TRBV10-3 and TRBJ2-2, with D tentatively TRBD1 or TRBD2 (6 bases each). This CDR3 contains 15 residues. Germline CDR1 ENHRY, CDR2 SYGVKD. V dropped 11 bases and J dropped 3 bases, with 19 bases sitting between them. The CDR3 protein is CASQGSGVDTGELFF. The CDR3 nucleotides read TGTGCCTCACAGGGTTCGGGGGTGGACACCGGGGAGCTGTTTTTT.

This clonotype was picked up many times. The chain employs TRBV6-1 and TRBJ1-1, with unresolved D. V was trimmed by 8 bases and J by 1 base, leaving 8 bases between them. Germline assignment: CDR1 MNHNS and CDR2 SASEGT. CDR3 length: 12 amino acids. CDR3 amino acids: CASGRTNTEAFF. The CDR3 coding sequence is TGTGCCAGCGGACGGACGAACACTGAAGCTTTCTTT.

This clonotype was observed many times. The chain couples TRBV27 to TRBJ1-5; D is uncertain. This CDR3 is built from 15 residues. Germline CDR1 and CDR2: MNHEY and SMNVEV (reference sequence). V was clipped by 4 bases and J by 0 bases, with 10 bases between them. The CDR3 here is CASSSIQNSNQPQHF. The CDR3 bases are TGTGCCAGCAGTTCAATACAGAATAGCAATCAGCCCCAGCATTTT.

V and J are TRBV30 and TRBJ1-2; no reliable D call. V lost 3 bases to trimming and J lost 5 bases, with 13 bases between them. Looked up from germline, CDR1 is GTSNPN and CDR2 is SVGIG (reference sequence). The length of the CDR3 is 13 residues. CDR3 sequence: CAWRATGGYGYTF. In DNA, the CDR3 is TGTGCCTGGAGGGCAACGGGTGGTTATGGCTACACCTTC.

As concerns this clonotype: Since a much larger clone is just one base distant, this may be a read error. The V gene is TRBV20-1, the J gene TRBJ2-1; the D is unclear. Germline V gene data show CDR1 as DFQATT and CDR2 as SNEGSKA (reference sequence). Trimming took 3 bases from V and 9 from J, leaving 9 bases between them. The CDR3 totals 11 residues. CDR3 bases: TGCAGTGCTAGTGCGTCAGTTGAGCAGTTCTTC. Residues: CSASASVEQFF.

The chain recombines TRBV4-1 with TRBJ1-1, with D uncertain. Between the trimmed V and J ends, which lost 4 bases and 0 bases, there was a span of 12 bases. CDR1 is MGHRA, CDR2 YSYEKL, per germline. The CDR3 is 15 residues long. The CDR3 spells CASSPEWRLNTEAFF. In nucleotides, the CDR3 is TGCGCCAGCAGCCCAGAGTGGCGATTGAACACTGAAGCTTTCTTT.

This clonotype was counted between two and nine times. V gene TRBV20-1 combines with J gene TRBJ1-1, with a tentative D call TRBD1 (5 bases). Trimming removed 2 bases at V and 6 bases at J, with 13 bases between. The CDR3 contains 13 residues. Germline V gene data show CDR1 as DFQATT and CDR2 as SNEGSKA (reference sequence). DNA for the CDR3: TGCAGTGCTAGACTTGCCAGGGTATCTGAAGCTTTCTTT. Translated, it gives CSARLARVSEAFF.

There are a few counts of this clonotype. A read error may be the cause here, since a much bigger clone is one base away. V and J are TRBV3-1 and TRBJ1-2; D is undetermined. CDR3 length: 15 amino acids. Per germline, CDR1 LGHDT and CDR2 YNNKEL (reference sequence). This chain's CDR3 is CASSQADRVNYGHTF. The DNA of the CDR3 is TGTGCCAGCAGCCAAGCGGATAGGGTGAACTATGGCCACACCTTC.

The sample holds many counts of this clonotype. This chain links TRBV3-1 with TRBJ1-1, with no clear D. This CDR3 is built from 17 residues. The germline gives CDR1 LGHDT, CDR2 YNNKEL (reference sequence). Trimming left V 0 bases short and J 1 base short, with 15 bases between. CDR3 protein: CASSQDVPAVGNTEAFF. The CDR3 DNA is TGTGCCAGCAGCCAAGATGTGCCTGCGGTAGGGAACACTGAAGCTTTCTTT.

This clonotype has just a few counts. The chain links TRBV6-1 to TRBJ1-4, with 8 bases that match TRBD1. The CDR3 consists of 15 residues. J was trimmed by 6 bases and V by 7 bases; bases with no gene match: 10. Germline V gene data show CDR1 as MNHNS and CDR2 as SASEGT. The CDR3 region is CASTTGGTMDEKLFF. The CDR3 nucleotides read TGTGCCAGCACCACAGGGGGGACAATGGATGAAAAACTGTTTTTT.

This clonotype was detected ten times or more. CDR3 DNA: TGTGCCAGCAGCCTCCTTCGGGGGCAGTCCAATGAGCAGTTCTTC. Protein sequence: CASSLLRGQSNEQFF. The gene calls are TRBV3-1 and TRBJ2-1, with D perhaps TRBD1 or TRBD2 (6 bases each). Per germline, CDR1 LGHDT and CDR2 YNNKEL (reference sequence). Trimming left V 4 bases short and J 6 bases short, with 16 bases between. The CDR3 contains 15 residues.

The chain combines TRBV19 with TRBJ1-3; weak D call: TRBD1 (6 bases). The CDR3 is made up of 13 amino acids. Germline CDR1 and CDR2: LNHDA and SQIVND (reference sequence). The V gene lost 6 bases and the J gene lost 2 bases, with 8 bases spanning the gap. CDR3 sequence: CASRPGAGNTIYF. The CDR3 DNA reads TGTGCCAGTAGGCCAGGGGCTGGAAACACCATATATTTT.